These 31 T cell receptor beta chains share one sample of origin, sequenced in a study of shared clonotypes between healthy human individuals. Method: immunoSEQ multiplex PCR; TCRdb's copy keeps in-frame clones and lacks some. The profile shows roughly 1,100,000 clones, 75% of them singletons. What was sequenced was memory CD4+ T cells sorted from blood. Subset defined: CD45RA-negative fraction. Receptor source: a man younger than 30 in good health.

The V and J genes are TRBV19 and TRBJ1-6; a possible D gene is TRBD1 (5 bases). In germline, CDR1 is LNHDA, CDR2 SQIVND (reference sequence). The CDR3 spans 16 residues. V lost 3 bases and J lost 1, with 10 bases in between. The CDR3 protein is CASSIGGYSYNSPLHF. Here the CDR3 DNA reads TGTGCCAGTAGTATCGGGGGATATTCCTATAATTCACCCCTCCACTTT.

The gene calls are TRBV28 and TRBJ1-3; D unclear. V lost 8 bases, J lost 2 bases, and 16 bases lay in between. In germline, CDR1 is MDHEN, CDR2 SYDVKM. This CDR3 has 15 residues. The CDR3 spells CASHRAGGTGNTIYF. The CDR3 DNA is TGTGCCAGCCACCGGGCGGGAGGTACTGGAAACACCATATATTTT.

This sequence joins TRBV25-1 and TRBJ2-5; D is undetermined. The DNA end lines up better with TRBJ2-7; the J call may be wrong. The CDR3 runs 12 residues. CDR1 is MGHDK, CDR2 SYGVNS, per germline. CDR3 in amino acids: CASRGTPYEQYF. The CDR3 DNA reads TGTGCCAGCAGGGGAACACCTTACGAGCAGTACTTC.

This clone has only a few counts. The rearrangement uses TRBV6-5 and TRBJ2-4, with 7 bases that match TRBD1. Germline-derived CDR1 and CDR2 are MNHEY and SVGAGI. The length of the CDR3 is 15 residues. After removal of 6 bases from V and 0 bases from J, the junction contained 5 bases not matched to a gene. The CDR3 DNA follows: TGTGCCAGCAGGGAGGCAGGGGGAGCCAAAAACATTCAGTACTTC. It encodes CASREAGGAKNIQYF.

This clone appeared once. CDR3 DNA: TGTGCCAGTAGTACCTGGACAGGGATTCGCAATCAGCCCCAGCATTTT. It translates to CASSTWTGIRNQPQHF. V is TRBV19 and J is TRBJ1-5, with 8 bases identical to TRBD1. CDR1 is LNHDA and CDR2 is SQIVND in the germline V gene (reference sequence). V was clipped by 4 bases and J by 2 bases; unmatched bases: 7. The CDR3 is made up of 16 amino acids. The full variable domain, completed using reference TRBV19 and TRBJ1-5, is DGGITQSPKYLFRKEGQNVTLSCEQNLNHDAMYWYRQDPGQGLRLIYYSQIVNDFQKGDIAEGYSVSREKKESFPLTVTSAQKNPTAFYLCASSTWTGIRNQPQHFGDGTRLSIL.

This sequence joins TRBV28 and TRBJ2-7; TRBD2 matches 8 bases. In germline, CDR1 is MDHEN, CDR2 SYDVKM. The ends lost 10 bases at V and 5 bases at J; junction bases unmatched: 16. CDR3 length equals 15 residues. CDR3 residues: CATAAGLAGINEQYF. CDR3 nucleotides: TGTGCCACCGCTGCCGGCCTAGCGGGTATAAACGAGCAGTACTTC. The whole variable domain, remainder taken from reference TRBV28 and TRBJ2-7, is DVKVTQSSRYLVKRTGEKVFLECVQDMDHENMFWYRQDPGLGLRLIYFSYDVKMKEKGDIPEGYSVSREKKERFSLILESASTNQTSMYLCATAAGLAGINEQYFGPGTRLTVT.

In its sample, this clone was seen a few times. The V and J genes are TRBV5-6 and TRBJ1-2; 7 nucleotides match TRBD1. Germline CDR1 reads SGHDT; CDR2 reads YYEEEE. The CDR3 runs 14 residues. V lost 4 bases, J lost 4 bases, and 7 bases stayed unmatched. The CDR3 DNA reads TGTGCCAGCAGCCCCGACAGGGTCGGCTATGGCTACACCTTC. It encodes CASSPDRVGYGYTF.

For the CDR3, the DNA is TGCGCCAGCAGCCCCCAAGGTAACCCCCTCGTGAATGAGCAGTTCTTC. Protein sequence: CASSPQGNPLVNEQFF. The chain has TRBV5-1 and TRBJ2-1; D is unclear. This CDR3 spans 16 amino acids. V lost 4 bases and J lost 7, with 21 bases in between. CDR1 and CDR2 (germline): SGHRS, YFSETQ.

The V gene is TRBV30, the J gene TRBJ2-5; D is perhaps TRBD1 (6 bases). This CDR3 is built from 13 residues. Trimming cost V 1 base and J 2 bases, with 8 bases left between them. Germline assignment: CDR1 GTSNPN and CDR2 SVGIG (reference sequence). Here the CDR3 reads CAWSGGQQETQYF. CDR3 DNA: TGTGCCTGGAGTGGAGGACAGCAAGAGACCCAGTACTTC.

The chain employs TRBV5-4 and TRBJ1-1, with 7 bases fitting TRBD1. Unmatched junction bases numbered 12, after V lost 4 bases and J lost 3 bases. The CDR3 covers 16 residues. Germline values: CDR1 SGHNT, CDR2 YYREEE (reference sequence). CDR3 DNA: TGTGCCAGCAGCAATATTGACAGGGTGAAGGACACTGAAGCTTTCTTT. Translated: CASSNIDRVKDTEAFF.

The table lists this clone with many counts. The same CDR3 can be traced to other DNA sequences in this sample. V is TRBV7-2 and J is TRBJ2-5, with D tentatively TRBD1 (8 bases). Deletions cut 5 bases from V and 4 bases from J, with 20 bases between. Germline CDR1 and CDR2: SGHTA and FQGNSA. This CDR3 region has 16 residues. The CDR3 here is CASSMTPTGEGETQYF. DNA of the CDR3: TGTGCCAGCAGCATGACCCCGACAGGGGAGGGAGAGACCCAGTACTTC.

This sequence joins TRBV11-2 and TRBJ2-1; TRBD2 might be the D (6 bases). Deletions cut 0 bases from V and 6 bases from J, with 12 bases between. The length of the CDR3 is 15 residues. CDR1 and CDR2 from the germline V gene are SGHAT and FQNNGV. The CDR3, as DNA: TGTGCCAGCAGCTTAGAGGGGAGGAGGTCCAATGAGCAGTTCTTC. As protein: CASSLEGRRSNEQFF.

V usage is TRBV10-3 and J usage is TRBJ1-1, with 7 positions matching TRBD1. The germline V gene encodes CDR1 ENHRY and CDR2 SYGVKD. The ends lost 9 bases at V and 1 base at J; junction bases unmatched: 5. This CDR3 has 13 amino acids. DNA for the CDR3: TGTGCCATAATGACAGGGCCGAACACTGAAGCTTTCTTT. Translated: CAIMTGPNTEAFF.

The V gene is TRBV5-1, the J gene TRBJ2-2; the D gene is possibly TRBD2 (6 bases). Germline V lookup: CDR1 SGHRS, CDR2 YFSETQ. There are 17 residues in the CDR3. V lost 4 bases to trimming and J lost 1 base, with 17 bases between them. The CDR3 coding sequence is TGCGCCAGCAGCACGCCTGCGGGACTCTTGAACACCGGGGAGCTGTTTTTT. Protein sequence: CASSTPAGLLNTGELFF.

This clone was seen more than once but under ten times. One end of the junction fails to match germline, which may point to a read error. This CDR3 is CASSPDRGATQYF. CDR3 DNA: TGTGCTAGCAGCCCAGACAGGGGGGCTACGCAGTATTTT. The V gene is TRBV7-7, the J gene TRBJ2-3, with 9 bases aligning to TRBD1. Germline values: CDR1 SSHAT, CDR2 FNYEAQ (reference sequence). The CDR3 sequence is 13 residues long.

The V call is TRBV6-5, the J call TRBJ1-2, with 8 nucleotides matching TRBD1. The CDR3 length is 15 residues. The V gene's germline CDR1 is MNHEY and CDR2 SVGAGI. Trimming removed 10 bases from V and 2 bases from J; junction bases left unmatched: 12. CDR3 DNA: TGTGCCACGGGACCAGGGGGCATCGGGAACTATGGCTACACCTTC. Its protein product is CATGPGGIGNYGYTF.

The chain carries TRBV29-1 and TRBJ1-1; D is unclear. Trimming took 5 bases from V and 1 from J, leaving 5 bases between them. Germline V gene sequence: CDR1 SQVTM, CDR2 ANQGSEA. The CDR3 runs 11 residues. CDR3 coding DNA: TGCAGCGTTAGGAGGAACACTGAAGCTTTCTTT. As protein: CSVRRNTEAFF.

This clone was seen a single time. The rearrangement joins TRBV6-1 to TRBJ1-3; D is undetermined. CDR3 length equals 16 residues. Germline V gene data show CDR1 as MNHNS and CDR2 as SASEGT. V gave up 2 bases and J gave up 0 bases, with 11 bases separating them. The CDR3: CASSESGILSGNTIYF. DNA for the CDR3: TGTGCCAGCAGTGAATCCGGCATACTCTCTGGAAACACCATATATTTT.

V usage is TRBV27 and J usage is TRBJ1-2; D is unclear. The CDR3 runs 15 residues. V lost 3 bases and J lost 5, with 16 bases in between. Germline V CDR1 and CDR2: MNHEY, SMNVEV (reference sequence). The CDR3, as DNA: TGTGCCAGCAGTTTTCGGGCAGGCCAGACTTATGGCTACACCTTC. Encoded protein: CASSFRAGQTYGYTF.

The CDR3 sequence: CASSRDGNTIYF. In DNA, the CDR3 is TGCGCCAGCAGCAGGGACGGAAACACCATATATTTT. The genes are TRBV5-1 and TRBJ1-3; a possible D gene is TRBD1 (5 bases). The CDR3 loop spans 12 amino acids. V lost 4 bases and J lost 4, with 6 bases in between. Germline CDR1 and CDR2: SGHRS and YFSETQ.

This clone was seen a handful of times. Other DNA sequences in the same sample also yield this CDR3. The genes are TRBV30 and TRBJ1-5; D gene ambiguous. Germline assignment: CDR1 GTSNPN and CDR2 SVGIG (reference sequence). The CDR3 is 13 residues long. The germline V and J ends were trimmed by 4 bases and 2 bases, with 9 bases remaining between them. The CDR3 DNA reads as TGTGCCTGGACCCCTGGGGGCAATCAGCCCCAGCATTTT. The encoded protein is CAWTPGGNQPQHF.

DNA for the CDR3: TGCGCCAGCAGCTGGGGCGGGGGGATCTCCTACGAGCAGTACTTC. Its translation is CASSWGGGISYEQYF. The chain combines TRBV5-1 with TRBJ2-7; 8 nucleotides line up with TRBD2. Germline-derived CDR1 and CDR2 are SGHRS and YFSETQ. The CDR3 spans 15 residues. The junction had 5 bases not matched to a gene; V was cut back by 3 bases and J by 0 bases.

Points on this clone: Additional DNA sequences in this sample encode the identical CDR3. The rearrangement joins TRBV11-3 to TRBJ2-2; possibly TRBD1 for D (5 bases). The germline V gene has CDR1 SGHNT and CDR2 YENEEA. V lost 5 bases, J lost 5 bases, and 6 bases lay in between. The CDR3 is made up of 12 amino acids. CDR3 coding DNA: TGTGCCAGCAGCAGGGGAACCGGGGAGCTGTTTTTT. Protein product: CASSRGTGELFF.

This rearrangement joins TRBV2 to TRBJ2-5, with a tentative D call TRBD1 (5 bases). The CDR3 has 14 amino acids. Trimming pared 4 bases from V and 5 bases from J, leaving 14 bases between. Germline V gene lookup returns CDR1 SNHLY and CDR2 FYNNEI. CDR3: CASSGSTASETQYF. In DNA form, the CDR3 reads TGTGCCAGCAGTGGATCGACAGCTTCCGAGACCCAGTACTTC.

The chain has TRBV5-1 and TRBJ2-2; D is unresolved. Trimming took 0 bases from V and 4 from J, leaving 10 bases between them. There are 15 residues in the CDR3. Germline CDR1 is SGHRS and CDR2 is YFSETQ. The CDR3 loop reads CASSLAEQTTGELFF. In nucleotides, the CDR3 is TGCGCCAGCAGCTTGGCCGAGCAGACCACCGGGGAGCTGTTTTTT.

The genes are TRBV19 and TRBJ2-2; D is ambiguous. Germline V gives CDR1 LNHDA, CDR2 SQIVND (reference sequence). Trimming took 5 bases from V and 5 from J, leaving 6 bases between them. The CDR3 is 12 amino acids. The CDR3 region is CASSLNTGELFF. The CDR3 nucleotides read TGTGCCAGTAGTCTGAATACCGGGGAGCTGTTTTTT.

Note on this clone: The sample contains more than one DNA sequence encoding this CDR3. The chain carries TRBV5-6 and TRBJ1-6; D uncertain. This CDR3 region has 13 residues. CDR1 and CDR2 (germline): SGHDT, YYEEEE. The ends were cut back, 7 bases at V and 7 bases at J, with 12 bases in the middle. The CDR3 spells CASSLTGNSPLHF. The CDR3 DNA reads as TGTGCCAGCTCTCTTACGGGGAATTCACCCCTCCACTTT.

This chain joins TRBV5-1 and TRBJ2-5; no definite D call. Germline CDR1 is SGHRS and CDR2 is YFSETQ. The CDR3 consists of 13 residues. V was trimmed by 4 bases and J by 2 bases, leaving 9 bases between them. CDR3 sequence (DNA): TGCGCCAGCAGCCCTGTCCTTCAAGAGACCCAGTACTTC. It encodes CASSPVLQETQYF.

CDR3 coding DNA: TGTGCCAGCAGCCAGAGGCCCGTGGGCGATTCACCCCTCCACTTT. Translation: CASSQRPVGDSPLHF. The J gene is TRBJ1-6, the V gene TRBV4-2; the D is unclear. Per germline, CDR1 LGHNA and CDR2 YNFKEQ. This CDR3 spans 15 amino acids. V lost 3 bases to trimming and J lost 8 bases, with 14 bases between them.

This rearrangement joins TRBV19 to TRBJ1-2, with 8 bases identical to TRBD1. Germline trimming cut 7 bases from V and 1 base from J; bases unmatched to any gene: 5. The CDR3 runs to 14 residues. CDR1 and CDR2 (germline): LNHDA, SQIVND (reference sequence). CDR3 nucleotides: TGTGCCAGTATCTCTACAGGGGGTAACTATGGCTACACCTTC. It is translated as CASISTGGNYGYTF.

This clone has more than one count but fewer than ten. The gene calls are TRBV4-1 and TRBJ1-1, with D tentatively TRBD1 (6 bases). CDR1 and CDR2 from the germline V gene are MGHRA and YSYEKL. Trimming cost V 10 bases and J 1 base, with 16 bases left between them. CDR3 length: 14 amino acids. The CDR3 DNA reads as TGCGCCACCAAACGGGACACTTCGAACACTGAAGCTTTCTTT. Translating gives CATKRDTSNTEAFF.